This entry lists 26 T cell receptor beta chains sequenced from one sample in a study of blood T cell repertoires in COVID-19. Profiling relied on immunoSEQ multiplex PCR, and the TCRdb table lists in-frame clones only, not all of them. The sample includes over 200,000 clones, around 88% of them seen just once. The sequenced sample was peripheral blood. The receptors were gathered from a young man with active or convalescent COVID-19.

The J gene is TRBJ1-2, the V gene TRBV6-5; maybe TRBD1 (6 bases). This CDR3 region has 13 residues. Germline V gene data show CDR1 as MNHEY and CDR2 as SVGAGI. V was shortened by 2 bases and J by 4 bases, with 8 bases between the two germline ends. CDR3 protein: CASSYGRGYGYTF. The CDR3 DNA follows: TGTGCCAGCAGTTACGGCAGGGGCTATGGCTACACCTTC.

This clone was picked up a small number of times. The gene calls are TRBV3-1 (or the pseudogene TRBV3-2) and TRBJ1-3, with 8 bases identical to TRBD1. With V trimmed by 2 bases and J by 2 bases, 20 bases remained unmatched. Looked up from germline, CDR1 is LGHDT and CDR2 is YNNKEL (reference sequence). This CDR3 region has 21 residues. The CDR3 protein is CASSQYNPGQAFSGAGNTIYF. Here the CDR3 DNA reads TGTGCCAGCAGCCAATACAATCCGGGACAGGCCTTTTCAGGGGCTGGAAACACCATATATTTT.

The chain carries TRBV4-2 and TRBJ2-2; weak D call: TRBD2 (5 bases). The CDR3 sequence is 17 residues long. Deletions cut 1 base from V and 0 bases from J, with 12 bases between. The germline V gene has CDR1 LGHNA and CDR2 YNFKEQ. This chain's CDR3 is CASSQGDWEPNTGELFF. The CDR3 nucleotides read TGTGCCAGCAGCCAAGGCGACTGGGAGCCGAACACCGGGGAGCTGTTTTTT.

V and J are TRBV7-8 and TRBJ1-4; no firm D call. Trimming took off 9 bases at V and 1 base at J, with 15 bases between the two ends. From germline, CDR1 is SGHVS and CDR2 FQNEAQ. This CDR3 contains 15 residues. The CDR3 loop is CASRERGVTNEKLFF. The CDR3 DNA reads TGTGCCAGTCGGGAGCGGGGAGTAACTAATGAAAAACTGTTTTTT. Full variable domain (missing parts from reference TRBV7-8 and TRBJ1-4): GAGVSQSPRYKVAKRGQDVALRCDPISGHVSLFWYQQALGQGPEFLTYFQNEAQLDKSGLPSDRFFAERPEGSVSTLKIQRTQQEDSAVYLCASRERGVTNEKLFFGSGTQLSVL.

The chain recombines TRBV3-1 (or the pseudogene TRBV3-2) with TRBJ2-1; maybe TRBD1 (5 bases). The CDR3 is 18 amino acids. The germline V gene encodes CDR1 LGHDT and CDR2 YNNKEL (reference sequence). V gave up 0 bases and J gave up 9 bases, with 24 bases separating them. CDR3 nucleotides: TGTGCCAGCAGCCAAGATCTGCTCGGCGGCGATAAGGGGCCTGAGCAGTTCTTC. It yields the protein CASSQDLLGGDKGPEQFF.

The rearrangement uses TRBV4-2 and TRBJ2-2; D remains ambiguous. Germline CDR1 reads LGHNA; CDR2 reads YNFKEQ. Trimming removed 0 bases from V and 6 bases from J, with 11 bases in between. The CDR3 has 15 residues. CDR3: CASSQDRSPSGELFF. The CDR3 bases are TGTGCCAGCAGCCAAGATAGAAGTCCCTCCGGGGAGCTGTTTTTT.

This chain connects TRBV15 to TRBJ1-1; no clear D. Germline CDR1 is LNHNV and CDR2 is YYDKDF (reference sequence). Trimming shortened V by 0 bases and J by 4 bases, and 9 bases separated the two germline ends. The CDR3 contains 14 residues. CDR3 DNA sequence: TGTGCCACCAGCAGAGATCCCGGAGTCACTGAAGCTTTCTTT. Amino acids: CATSRDPGVTEAFF.

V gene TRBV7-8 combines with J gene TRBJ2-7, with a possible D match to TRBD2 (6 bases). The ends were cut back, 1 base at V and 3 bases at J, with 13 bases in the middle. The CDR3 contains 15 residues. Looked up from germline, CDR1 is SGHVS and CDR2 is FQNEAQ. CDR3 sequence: CASSLVSGSLYEQYF. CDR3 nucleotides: TGTGCCAGCAGCTTAGTTTCCGGGAGCCTCTACGAGCAGTACTTC.

The CDR3: CASAGTGTGELFF. The CDR3 DNA is TGTGCCAGTGCCGGGACAGGGACCGGGGAGCTGTTTTTT. The V and J genes are TRBV6-4 and TRBJ2-2; 9 bases map to TRBD1. Germline V gene lookup returns CDR1 MRHNA and CDR2 SNTAGT. This CDR3 contains 13 residues. The trim removed 9 bases at V and 5 bases at J, leaving 4 bases unmatched.

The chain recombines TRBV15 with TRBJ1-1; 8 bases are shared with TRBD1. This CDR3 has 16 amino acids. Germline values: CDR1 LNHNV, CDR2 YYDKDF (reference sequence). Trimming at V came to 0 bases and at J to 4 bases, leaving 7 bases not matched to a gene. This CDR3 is CATSRDRARGPTEAFF. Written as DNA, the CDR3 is TGTGCCACCAGCAGAGATCGGGCCAGGGGGCCCACTGAAGCTTTCTTT.

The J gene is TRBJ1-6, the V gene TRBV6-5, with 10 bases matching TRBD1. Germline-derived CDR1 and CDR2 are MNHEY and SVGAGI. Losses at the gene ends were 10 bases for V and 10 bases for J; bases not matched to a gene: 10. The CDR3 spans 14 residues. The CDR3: CATGDRGLVSPLHF. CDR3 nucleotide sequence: TGTGCCACCGGGGACAGGGGATTGGTCTCACCCCTCCACTTT.

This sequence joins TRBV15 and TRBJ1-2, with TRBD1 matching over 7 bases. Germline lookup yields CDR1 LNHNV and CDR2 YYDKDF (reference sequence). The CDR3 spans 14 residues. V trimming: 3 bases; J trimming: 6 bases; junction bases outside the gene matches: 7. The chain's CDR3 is CATSSQQGRNGYTF. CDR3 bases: TGTGCCACCAGCAGCCAACAGGGGCGGAATGGCTACACCTTC.

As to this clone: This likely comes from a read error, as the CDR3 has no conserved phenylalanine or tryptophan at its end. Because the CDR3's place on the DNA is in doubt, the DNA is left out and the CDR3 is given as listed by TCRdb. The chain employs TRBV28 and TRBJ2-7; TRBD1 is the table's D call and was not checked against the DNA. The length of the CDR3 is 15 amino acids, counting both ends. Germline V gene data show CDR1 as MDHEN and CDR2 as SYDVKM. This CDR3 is CASSFGQQLRSRISL.

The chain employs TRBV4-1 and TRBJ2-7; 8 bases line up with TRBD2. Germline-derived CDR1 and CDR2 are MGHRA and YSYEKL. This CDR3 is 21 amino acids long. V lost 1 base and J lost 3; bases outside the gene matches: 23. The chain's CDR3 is CASSQGIWAGGLISGSYEQYF. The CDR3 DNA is TGCGCCAGCAGCCAAGGAATATGGGCTGGAGGACTAATCAGCGGGAGCTACGAGCAGTACTTC.

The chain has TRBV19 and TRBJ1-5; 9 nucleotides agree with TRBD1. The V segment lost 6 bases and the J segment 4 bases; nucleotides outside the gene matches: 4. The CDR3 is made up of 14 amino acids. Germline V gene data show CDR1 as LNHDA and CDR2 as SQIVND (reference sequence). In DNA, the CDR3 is TGTGCCAGTAGAGGGGGACAGGGAAATCAGCCCCAGCATTTT. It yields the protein CASRGGQGNQPQHF. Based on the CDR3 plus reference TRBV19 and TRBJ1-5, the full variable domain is DGGITQSPKYLFRKEGQNVTLSCEQNLNHDAMYWYRQDPGQGLRLIYYSQIVNDFQKGDIAEGYSVSREKKESFPLTVTSAQKNPTAFYLCASRGGQGNQPQHFGDGTRLSIL.

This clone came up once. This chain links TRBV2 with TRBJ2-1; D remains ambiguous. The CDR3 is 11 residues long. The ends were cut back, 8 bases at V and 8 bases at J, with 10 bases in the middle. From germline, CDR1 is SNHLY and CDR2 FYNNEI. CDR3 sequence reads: CASVEVHEQFF. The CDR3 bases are TGTGCCAGCGTAGAGGTCCATGAGCAGTTCTTC. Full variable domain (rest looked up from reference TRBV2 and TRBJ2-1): EPEVTQTPSHQVTQMGQEVILRCVPISNHLYFYWYRQILGQKVEFLVSFYNNEISEKSEIFDDQFSVERPDGSNFTLKIRSTKLEDSAMYFCASVEVHEQFFGPGTRLTVL.

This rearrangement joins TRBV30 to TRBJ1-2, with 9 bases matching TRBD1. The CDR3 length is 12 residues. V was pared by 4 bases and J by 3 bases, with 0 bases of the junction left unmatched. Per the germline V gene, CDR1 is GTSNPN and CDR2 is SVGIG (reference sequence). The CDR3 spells CAWNRGHYGYTF. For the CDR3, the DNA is TGTGCCTGGAACAGGGGGCACTATGGCTACACCTTC. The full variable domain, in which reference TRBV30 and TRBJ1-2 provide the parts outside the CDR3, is SQTIHQWPATLVQPVGSPLSLECTVEGTSNPNLYWYRQAAGRGLQLLFYSVGIGQISSEVPQNLSASRPQDRQFILSSKKLLLSDSGFYLCAWNRGHYGYTFGSGTRLTVV.

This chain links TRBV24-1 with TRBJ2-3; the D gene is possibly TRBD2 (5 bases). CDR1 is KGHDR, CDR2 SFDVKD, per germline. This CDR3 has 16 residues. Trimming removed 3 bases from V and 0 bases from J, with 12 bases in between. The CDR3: CATSDSAGSSTDTQYF. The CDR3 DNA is TGTGCCACCAGTGATAGTGCGGGTTCTAGCACAGATACGCAGTATTTT.

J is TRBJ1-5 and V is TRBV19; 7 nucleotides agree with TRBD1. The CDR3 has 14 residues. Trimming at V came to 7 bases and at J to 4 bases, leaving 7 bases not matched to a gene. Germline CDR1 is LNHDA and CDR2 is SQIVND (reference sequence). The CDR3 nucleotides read TGTGCCAGTAACCCGCAACAGGGGAATCAGCCCCAGCATTTT. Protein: CASNPQQGNQPQHF. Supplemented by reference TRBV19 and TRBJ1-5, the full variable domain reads DGGITQSPKYLFRKEGQNVTLSCEQNLNHDAMYWYRQDPGQGLRLIYYSQIVNDFQKGDIAEGYSVSREKKESFPLTVTSAQKNPTAFYLCASNPQQGNQPQHFGDGTRLSIL.

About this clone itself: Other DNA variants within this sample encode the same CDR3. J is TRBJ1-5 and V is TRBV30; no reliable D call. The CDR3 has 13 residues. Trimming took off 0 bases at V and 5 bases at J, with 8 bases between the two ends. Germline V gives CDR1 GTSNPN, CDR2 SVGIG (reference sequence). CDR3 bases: TGTGCCTGGAGTGTAGGCGGAGATCAGCCCCAGCATTTT. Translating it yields CAWSVGGDQPQHF.

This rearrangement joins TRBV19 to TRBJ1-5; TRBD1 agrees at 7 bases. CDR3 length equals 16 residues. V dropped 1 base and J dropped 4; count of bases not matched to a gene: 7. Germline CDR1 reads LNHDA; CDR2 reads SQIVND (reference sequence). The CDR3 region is CASSIGVGGMNQPQHF. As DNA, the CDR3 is TGTGCCAGTAGTATAGGTGTAGGGGGCATGAATCAGCCCCAGCATTTT.

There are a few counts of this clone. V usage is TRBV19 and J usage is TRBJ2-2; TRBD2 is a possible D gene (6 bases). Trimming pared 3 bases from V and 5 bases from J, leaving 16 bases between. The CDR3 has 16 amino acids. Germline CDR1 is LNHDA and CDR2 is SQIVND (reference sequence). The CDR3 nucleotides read TGTGCCAGTAGTATTTTTGAGGGACGGGGGACCGGGGAGCTGTTTTTT. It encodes CASSIFEGRGTGELFF.

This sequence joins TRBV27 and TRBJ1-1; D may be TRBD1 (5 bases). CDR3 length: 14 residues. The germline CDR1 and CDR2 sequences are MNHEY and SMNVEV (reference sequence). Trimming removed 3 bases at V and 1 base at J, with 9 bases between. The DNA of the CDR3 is TGTGCCAGCAGTTTGGGGCAGAGGAACACTGAAGCTTTCTTT. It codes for CASSLGQRNTEAFF.

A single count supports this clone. The CDR3 protein is CASSPHPSSYNEQFF. Written as DNA, the CDR3 is TGTGCCAGCAGCCCCCATCCGAGCTCCTACAATGAGCAGTTCTTC. V usage is TRBV9 and J usage is TRBJ2-1, with D unclear. V lost 4 bases and J 0 bases, leaving 11 bases between the germline ends. CDR1 SGDLS and CDR2 YYNGEE come from the germline V gene. The CDR3 is made up of 15 amino acids.

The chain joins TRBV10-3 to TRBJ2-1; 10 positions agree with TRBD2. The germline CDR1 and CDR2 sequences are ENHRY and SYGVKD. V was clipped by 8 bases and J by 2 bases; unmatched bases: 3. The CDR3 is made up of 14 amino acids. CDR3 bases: TGTGCCATCTCTAGCGGGGGAACCTACAATGAGCAGTTCTTC. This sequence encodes CAISSGGTYNEQFF.

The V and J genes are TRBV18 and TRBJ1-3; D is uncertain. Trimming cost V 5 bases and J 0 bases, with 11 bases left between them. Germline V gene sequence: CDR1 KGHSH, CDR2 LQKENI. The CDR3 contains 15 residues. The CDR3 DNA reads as TGTGCCAGCTCAAGAGAACCCAACTCTGGAAACACCATATATTTT. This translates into CASSREPNSGNTIYF.